The T cell receptor beta chain described here comes from a study of brain T cells in children with intractable seizures (dated by TCRdb to the early 2020s). Context from the whole study: A NanoString immunology panel was first used to screen resected brain tissue from some 51 pediatric epilepsy surgery cases for immune gene transcripts. Among the roughly twelve selected surgery cases, eight also had pre-surgery blood sequenced, leaving four with brain tissue only.

Points the paper makes about the study in general: Sequencing depth differed between pre- and post-surgery blood, so clones missing from the pre-surgery sample may reflect undersampling. Viral specificity was inferred only from CDR3 sequence similarity, and patients' HCMV serostatus was unknown.

Per the publication, the time point label means: resected brain tissue, or blood drawn just prior to surgery. The surgery cases that showed the highest brain T cell transcript signatures were chosen for TCR beta chain sequencing of brain tissue, and of blood when it was available. Prior to surgery, the patients had been treated with at least one anti-epileptic drug. The TCR-sequenced patients were children whose drug-resistant epilepsy was caused by tuberous sclerosis complex, focal cortical dysplasia, Rasmussen encephalitis or hemimegalencephaly. Bulk genomic DNA was isolated from unsorted brain tissue and whole blood using the Monarch genomic DNA purification kit. Inclusive of the bounding cysteine and phenylalanine, the CDR3 is 14 residues long. The CDR3 DNA has 42 bases and is translated from base 1. The germline V end is reduced by 6 bases and the J end by 6 bases; junction bases left unmatched: 5. Via the germline V gene, CDR1 is SGHVS and CDR2 FQNEAQ.

TCR beta chain sequences were generated from genomic DNA using the immunoSEQ assay. Regarding the original processing steps: Any CDR3 sequence that did not begin with the conserved framework cysteine at position 104 was removed by hand. To get clonality, the normalized Shannon's Diversity Index was subtracted from one, giving values from 0 (maximal diversity) to 1 (oligoclonal). Differences in the frequency of the same CDR3 between samples, such as brain versus blood, were assessed with chi-squared comparison-of-proportions tests. Public clonotypes were identified by searching immuneACCESS, and similarity to known antiviral clonotypes was assessed with the VDJdb browser. TCRdb carries this immuneACCESS record with in-frame sequences only. Its versions omit some clonotypes, under half of them owing to an unresolved V gene in the studies checked, with the rest unexplained. The DNA was the basis for D and trimming; V, J and clone size are from that table. The sample table contains around 70,000 clones; only one count was recorded for about 92% of them. Jointly, the top ten make up under 2% of the sample.

Of note for this clone: Its antigen has not been determined. Base qualities are not recorded, but no much larger clone differs from it by a single base.

The sample here was peripheral blood, taken at surgery. The rearrangement joined TRBV7-8 to TRBJ1-6; 7 bases in the junction line up with TRBD1. The receptor comes from a boy in the first two years of life with tuberous sclerosis and intractable seizures. Here the CDR3 is given as CASSNTGVNSPLHF. The nucleotides are TGTGCCAGCAGTAATACAGGGGTTAATTCACCCCTCCACTTT.